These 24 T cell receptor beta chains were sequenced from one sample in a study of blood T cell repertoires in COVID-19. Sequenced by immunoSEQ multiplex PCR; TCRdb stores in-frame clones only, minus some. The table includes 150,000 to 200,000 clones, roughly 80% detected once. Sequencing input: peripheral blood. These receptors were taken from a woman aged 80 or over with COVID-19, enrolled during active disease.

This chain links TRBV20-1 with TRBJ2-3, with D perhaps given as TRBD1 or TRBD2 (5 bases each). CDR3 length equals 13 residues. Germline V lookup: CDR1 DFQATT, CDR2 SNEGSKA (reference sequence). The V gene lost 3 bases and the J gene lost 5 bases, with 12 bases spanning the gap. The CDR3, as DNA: TGCAGTGCTAGTGGAGGAAGGGGAGATACGCAGTATTTT. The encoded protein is CSASGGRGDTQYF.

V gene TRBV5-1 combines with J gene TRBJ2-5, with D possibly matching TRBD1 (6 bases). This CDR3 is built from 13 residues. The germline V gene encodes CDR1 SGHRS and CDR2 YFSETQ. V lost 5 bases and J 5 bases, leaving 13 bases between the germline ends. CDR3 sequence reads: CASSRQGMETQYF. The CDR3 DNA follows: TGCGCCAGCAGTAGGCAGGGGATGGAGACCCAGTACTTC.

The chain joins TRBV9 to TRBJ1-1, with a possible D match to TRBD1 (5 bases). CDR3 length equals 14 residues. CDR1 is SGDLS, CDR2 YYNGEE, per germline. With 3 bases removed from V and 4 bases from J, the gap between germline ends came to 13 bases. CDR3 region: CASSALTQGTEAFF. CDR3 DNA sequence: TGTGCCAGCAGCGCCCTGACCCAGGGCACTGAAGCTTTCTTT. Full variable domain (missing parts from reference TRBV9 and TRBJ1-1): DSGVTQTPKHLITATGQRVTLRCSPRSGDLSVYWYQQSLDQGLQFLIQYYNGEERAKGNILERFSAQQFPDLHSELNLSSLELGDSALYFCASSALTQGTEAFFGQGTRLTVV.

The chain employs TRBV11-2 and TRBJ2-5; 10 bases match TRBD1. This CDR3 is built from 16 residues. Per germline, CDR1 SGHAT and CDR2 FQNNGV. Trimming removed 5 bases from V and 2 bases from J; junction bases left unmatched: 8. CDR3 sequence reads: CASSPFLGQGQETQYF. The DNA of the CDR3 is TGTGCCAGCAGCCCATTTCTGGGACAGGGGCAAGAGACCCAGTACTTC.

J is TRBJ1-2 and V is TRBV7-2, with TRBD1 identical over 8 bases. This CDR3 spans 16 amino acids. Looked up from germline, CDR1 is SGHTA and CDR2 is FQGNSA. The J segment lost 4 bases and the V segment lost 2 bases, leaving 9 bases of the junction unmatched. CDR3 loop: CASSLLGQALSYGYTF. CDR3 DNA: TGTGCCAGCAGCTTATTGGGACAGGCCCTTTCCTATGGCTACACCTTC.

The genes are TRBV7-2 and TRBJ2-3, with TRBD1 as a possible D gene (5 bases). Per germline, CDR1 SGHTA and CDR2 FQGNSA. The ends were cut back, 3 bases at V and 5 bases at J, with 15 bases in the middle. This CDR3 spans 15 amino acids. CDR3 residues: CASSLWGLGGDTQYF. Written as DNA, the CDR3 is TGTGCCAGCAGCTTGTGGGGCCTCGGTGGAGATACGCAGTATTTT.

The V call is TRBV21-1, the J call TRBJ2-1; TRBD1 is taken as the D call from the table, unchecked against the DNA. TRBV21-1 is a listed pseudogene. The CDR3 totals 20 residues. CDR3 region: CASSKTWDRLTFLTYNEQFF. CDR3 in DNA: TGTGCCAGCAGCAAAACTTGGGACAGGTTGACCTTTTTAACCTACAATGAGCAGTTCTTC.

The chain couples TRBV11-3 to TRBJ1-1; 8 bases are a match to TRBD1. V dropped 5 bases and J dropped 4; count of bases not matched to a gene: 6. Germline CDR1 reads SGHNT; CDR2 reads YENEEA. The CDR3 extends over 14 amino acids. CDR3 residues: CASSLDRESTEAFF. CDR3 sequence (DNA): TGTGCCAGCAGCCTGGACAGGGAAAGCACTGAAGCTTTCTTT.

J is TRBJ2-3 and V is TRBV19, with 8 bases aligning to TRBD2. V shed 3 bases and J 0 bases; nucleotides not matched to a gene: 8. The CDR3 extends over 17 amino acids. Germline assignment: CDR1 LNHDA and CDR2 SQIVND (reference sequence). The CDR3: CASSIPGRAGSTDTQYF. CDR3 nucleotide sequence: TGTGCCAGTAGTATTCCCGGGAGGGCGGGAAGCACAGATACGCAGTATTTT.

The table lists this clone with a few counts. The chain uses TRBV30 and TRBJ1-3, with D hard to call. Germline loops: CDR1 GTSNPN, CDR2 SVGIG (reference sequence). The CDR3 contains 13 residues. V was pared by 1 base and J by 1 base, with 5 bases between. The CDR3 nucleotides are TGTGCCTGGAGTGGGACTTCTGGAAACACCATATATTTT. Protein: CAWSGTSGNTIYF.

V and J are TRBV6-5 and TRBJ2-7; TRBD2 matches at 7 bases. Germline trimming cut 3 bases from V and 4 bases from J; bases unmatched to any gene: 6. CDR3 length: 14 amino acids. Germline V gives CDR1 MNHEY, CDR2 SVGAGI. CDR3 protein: CASSYKSGRYEQYF. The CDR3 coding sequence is TGTGCCAGCAGTTATAAGTCCGGGAGGTACGAGCAGTACTTC.

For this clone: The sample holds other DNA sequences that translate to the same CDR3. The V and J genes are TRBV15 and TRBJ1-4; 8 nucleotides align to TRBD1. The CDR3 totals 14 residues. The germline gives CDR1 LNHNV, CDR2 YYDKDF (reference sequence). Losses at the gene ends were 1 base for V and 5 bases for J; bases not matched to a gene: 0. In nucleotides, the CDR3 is TGTGCCACCAGCAGAGGACAGGGGAATGAAAAACTGTTTTTT. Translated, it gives CATSRGQGNEKLFF. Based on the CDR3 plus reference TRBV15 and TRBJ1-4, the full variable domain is DAMVIQNPRYQVTQFGKPVTLSCSQTLNHNVMYWYQQKSSQAPKLLFHYYDKDFNNEADTPDNFQSRRPNTSFCFLDIRSPGLGDTAMYLCATSRGQGNEKLFFGSGTQLSVL.

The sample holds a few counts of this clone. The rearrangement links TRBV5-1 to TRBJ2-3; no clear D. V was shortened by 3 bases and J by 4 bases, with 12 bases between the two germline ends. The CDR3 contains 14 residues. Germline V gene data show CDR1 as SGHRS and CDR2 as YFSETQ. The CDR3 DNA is TGCGCCAGCAGCTCGGAGCGAAAGTCAGATACGCAGTATTTT. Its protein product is CASSSERKSDTQYF.

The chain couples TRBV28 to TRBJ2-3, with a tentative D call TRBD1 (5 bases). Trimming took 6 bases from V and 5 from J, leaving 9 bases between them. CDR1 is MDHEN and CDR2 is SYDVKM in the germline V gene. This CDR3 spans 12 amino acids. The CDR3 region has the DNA TGTGCCAGCAGGCCAGGGTTAGATACGCAGTATTTT. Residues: CASRPGLDTQYF.

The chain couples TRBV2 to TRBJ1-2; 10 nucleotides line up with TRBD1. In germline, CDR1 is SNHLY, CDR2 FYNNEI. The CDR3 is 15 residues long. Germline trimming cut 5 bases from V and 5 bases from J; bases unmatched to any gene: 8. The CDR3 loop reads CASSPNRDRGYGYTF. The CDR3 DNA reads TGTGCCAGCAGTCCTAACCGGGACAGGGGATATGGCTACACCTTC.

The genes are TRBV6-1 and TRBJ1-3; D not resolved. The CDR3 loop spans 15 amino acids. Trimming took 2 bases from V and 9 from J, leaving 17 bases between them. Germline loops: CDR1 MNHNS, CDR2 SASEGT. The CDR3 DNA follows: TGTGCCAGCAGTGAAAACGACTTTCGTAGAAGCACCATATATTTT. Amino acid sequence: CASSENDFRRSTIYF.

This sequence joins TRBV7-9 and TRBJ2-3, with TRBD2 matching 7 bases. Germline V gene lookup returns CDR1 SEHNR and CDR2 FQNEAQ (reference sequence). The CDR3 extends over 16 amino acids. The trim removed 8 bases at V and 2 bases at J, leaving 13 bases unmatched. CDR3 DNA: TGTGCCAGCCCAGACTCTTTGGGAGGGTCCACAGATACGCAGTATTTT. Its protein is CASPDSLGGSTDTQYF.

CDR3 protein: CASSPDLASSTDTQYF. In DNA form, the CDR3 reads TGTGCCAGCAGCCCCGACCTAGCCTCTAGCACAGATACGCAGTATTTT. The chain recombines TRBV5-6 with TRBJ2-3; maybe TRBD2 (5 bases). Germline assignment: CDR1 SGHDT and CDR2 YYEEEE. Trimming took off 4 bases at V and 0 bases at J, with 15 bases between the two ends. This CDR3 spans 16 amino acids. Using reference TRBV5-6 and TRBJ2-3 for the parts outside the CDR3, the full variable domain is DAGVTQSPTHLIKTRGQQVTLRCSPKSGHDTVSWYQQALGQGPQFIFQYYEEEERQRGNFPDRFSGHQFPNYSSELNVNALLLGDSALYLCASSPDLASSTDTQYFGPGTRLTVL.

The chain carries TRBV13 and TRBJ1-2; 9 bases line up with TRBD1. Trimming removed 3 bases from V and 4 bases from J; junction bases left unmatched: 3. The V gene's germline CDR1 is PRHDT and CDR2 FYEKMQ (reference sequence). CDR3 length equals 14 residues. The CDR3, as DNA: TGTGCCAGCAGCTTCGGACAGGGGACCTATGGCTACACCTTC. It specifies CASSFGQGTYGYTF.

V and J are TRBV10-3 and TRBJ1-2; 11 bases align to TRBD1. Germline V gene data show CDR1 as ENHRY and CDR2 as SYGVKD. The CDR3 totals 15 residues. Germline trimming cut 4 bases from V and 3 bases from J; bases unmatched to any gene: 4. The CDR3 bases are TGTGCCATCAGTGGGGACAGGGGGGGAGACTATGGCTACACCTTC. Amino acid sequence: CAISGDRGGDYGYTF.

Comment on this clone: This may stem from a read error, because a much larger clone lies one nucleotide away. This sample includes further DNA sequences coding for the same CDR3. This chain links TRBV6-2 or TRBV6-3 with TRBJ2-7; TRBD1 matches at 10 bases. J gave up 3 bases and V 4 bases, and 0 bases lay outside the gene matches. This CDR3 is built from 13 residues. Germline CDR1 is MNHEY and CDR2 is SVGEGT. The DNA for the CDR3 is TGTGCCAGCAGTTGGACAGGGGGCTACGAGCAGTACTTC. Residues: CASSWTGGYEQYF.

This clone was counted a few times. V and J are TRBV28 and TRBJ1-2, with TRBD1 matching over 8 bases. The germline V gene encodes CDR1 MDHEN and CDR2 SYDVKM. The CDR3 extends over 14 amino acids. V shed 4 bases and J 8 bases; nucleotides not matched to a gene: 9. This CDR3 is CASSSPDRGRGYTF. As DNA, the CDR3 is TGTGCCAGCAGTTCCCCCGACAGGGGAAGAGGCTACACCTTC.

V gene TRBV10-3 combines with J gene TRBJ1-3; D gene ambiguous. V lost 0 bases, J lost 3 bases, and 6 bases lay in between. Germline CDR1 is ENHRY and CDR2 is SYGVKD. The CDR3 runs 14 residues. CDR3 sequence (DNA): TGTGCCATCAGTGAGTCGAACATTGGAAACACCATATATTTT. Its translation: CAISESNIGNTIYF.

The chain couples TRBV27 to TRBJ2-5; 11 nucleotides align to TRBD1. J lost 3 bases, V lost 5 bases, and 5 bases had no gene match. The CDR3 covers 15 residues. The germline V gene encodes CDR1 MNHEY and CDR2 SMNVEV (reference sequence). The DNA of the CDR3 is TGTGCCAGCAGTCCGGGGACAGGGGGGGAAGAGACCCAGTACTTC. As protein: CASSPGTGGEETQYF.